Presented here are 32 T cell receptor beta chains from one specimen sequenced in a study of OX40 agonist ivuxolimab in advanced cancers. The library came from the immunoSEQ multiplex PCR assay. TCRdb took over this immuneACCESS table, retaining in-frame rearrangements with V and J assigned. Such tables are incomplete; in checked studies, under half of the missing clones stem from an unresolved V gene, and the remainder is unexplained. The sample data list about 140,000 clones, and about 92% of these were observed just once. Jointly, the top ten make up more than 0.9% of the sample. The sample consisted of CD4+ or CD8+ T cells sorted from blood, taken in a trial of the OX40 agonist ivuxolimab. The receptors stem from an adult with an advanced solid tumor such as melanoma, head and neck, liver or kidney cancer.

This clone was detected only a few times. The gene calls are TRBV10-3 and TRBJ1-1, with D maybe TRBD1 (6 bases). Germline lookup yields CDR1 ENHRY and CDR2 SYGVKD. V lost 3 bases to trimming and J lost 3 bases, with 8 bases between them. The CDR3 spans 13 residues. This chain's CDR3 is CAISEQGYTEAFF. CDR3 coding DNA: TGTGCCATCAGTGAACAGGGCTACACTGAAGCTTTCTTT.

The V call is TRBV10-2, the J call TRBJ1-5, with TRBD1 as a possible D gene (6 bases). The V gene's germline CDR1 is WSHSY and CDR2 SAAADI. This CDR3 region has 15 residues. Trimming removed 1 base from V and 2 bases from J, with 9 bases in between. CDR3 in DNA: TGCGCCAGCAGTGAGTGGGGGGCCGGCAATCAGCCCCAGCATTTT. As protein: CASSEWGAGNQPQHF.

The chain has TRBV4-3 and TRBJ1-3; possible D gene TRBD1, 6 bases. CDR3 length equals 18 residues. From germline, CDR1 is LGHNA and CDR2 YSLEER. Trimming pared 0 bases from V and 0 bases from J, leaving 15 bases between. CDR3 sequence reads: CASSQDPYLQGSGNTIYF. For the CDR3, the DNA is TGCGCCAGCAGCCAAGATCCTTATTTACAGGGCTCTGGAAACACCATATATTTT.

In DNA form, the CDR3 reads TGTGCCAGCAGTGAATTGGTGGGGGGCACTGAAGCTTTCTTT. Protein product: CASSELVGGTEAFF. The chain recombines TRBV2 with TRBJ1-1; tentative D call: TRBD1 (5 bases). The CDR3 length is 14 residues. Germline V lookup: CDR1 SNHLY, CDR2 FYNNEI. V lost 2 bases and J lost 4, with 11 bases in between.

V is TRBV27 and J is TRBJ2-3; 10 nucleotides agree with TRBD2. Germline V gives CDR1 MNHEY, CDR2 SMNVEV (reference sequence). Trimming took 5 bases from V and 8 from J; bases not matched to a gene: 16. CDR3 length: 17 amino acids. The CDR3 loop reads CASSTPLLAGDQGTQYF. The CDR3 DNA reads TGTGCCAGCAGTACCCCCCTCCTAGCGGGGGACCAGGGTACGCAGTATTTT.

This chain uses TRBV5-3 with TRBJ2-7, with 8 nucleotides matching TRBD1. TRBV5-3 is marked as an open reading frame, function uncertain. With 2 bases clipped from V and 3 bases from J, the junction kept 10 bases outside the gene matches. This CDR3 has 16 residues. CDR3 sequence reads: CARSFRRDRFCYEQYF. CDR3 coding DNA: TGTGCCAGAAGCTTCAGAAGGGACAGGTTTTGCTACGAGCAGTACTTC.

This chain joins TRBV11-2 and TRBJ1-1, with D perhaps TRBD1 (5 bases). The CDR3 is made up of 14 amino acids. From germline, CDR1 is SGHAT and CDR2 FQNNGV. V dropped 1 base and J dropped 6 bases, with 12 bases sitting between them. The CDR3: CASSLGQPRAEAFF. In DNA, the CDR3 is TGTGCCAGCAGCTTAGGACAGCCTCGCGCTGAAGCTTTCTTT.

The V call is TRBV5-1, the J call TRBJ2-3; 8 nucleotides align to TRBD2. The CDR3 has 12 amino acids. The V gene's germline CDR1 is SGHRS and CDR2 YFSETQ. V gave up 7 bases and J gave up 6 bases; unmatched junction bases: 4. This CDR3 reads CASCPGGDTQYF. As DNA, the CDR3 is TGCGCCAGCTGCCCGGGAGGGGATACGCAGTATTTT.

The chain uses TRBV7-2 and TRBJ1-2, with D tentatively TRBD1 (6 bases). Germline CDR1 and CDR2: SGHTA and FQGNSA. This CDR3 spans 15 amino acids. The germline V and J ends were trimmed by 2 bases and 0 bases, with 10 bases remaining between them. CDR3 in DNA: TGTGCCAGCAGCTTATCACAGGGACCTAACTATGGCTACACCTTC. Translating gives CASSLSQGPNYGYTF.

The chain recombines TRBV7-9 with TRBJ2-7; 10 positions agree with TRBD1. Trimming took 4 bases from V and 6 from J; bases not matched to a gene: 6. CDR3 length: 14 residues. From germline, CDR1 is SEHNR and CDR2 FQNEAQ (reference sequence). This CDR3 reads CASSSSGTGVEQYF. The CDR3 nucleotides are TGTGCCAGCAGCTCCTCCGGGACAGGGGTCGAGCAGTACTTC.

The J gene is TRBJ1-2, the V gene TRBV5-1, with 7 bases that match TRBD1. J lost 4 bases, V lost 4 bases, and 13 bases had no gene match. Germline CDR1 is SGHRS and CDR2 is YFSETQ. The CDR3 contains 16 residues. The chain's CDR3 is CASSASVGQSRYGYTF. CDR3 nucleotide sequence: TGCGCCAGCAGCGCCTCCGTGGGACAGTCGCGCTATGGCTACACCTTC.

The V gene is TRBV11-2, the J gene TRBJ1-6; the D is unclear. CDR1 is SGHAT and CDR2 is FQNNGV in the germline V gene. CDR3 length: 16 residues. V shed 4 bases and J shed 5 bases, with 15 bases lying between them. CDR3 amino acids: CASSWRRSTDNSPLHF. The CDR3 DNA reads as TGTGCCAGCAGCTGGCGGCGATCGACCGATAATTCACCCCTCCACTTT.

V is TRBV6-6 and J is TRBJ1-3; weak D call: TRBD1 (5 bases). CDR1 is MNHNY and CDR2 is SVGAGI in the germline V gene (reference sequence). The CDR3 extends over 14 amino acids. Trimming cost V 6 bases and J 4 bases, with 13 bases left between them. The CDR3 region has the DNA TGTGCCAGCAGCGGGACCTCGGCCGGAAACACCATATATTTT. The encoded protein is CASSGTSAGNTIYF.

The chain employs TRBV18 and TRBJ2-3; D is undetermined. CDR3 length equals 14 residues. CDR1 is KGHSH, CDR2 LQKENI, per germline. Trimming took 0 bases from V and 4 from J, leaving 8 bases between them. CDR3 residues: CASSPPPSPDTQYF. The CDR3 DNA reads as TGTGCCAGCTCACCACCCCCCTCACCAGATACGCAGTATTTT.

The genes are TRBV11-1 and TRBJ1-2; 11 bases fit TRBD1. The CDR3 spans 15 residues. Trimming at V came to 5 bases and at J to 7 bases, leaving 9 bases not matched to a gene. Germline V lookup: CDR1 SGHAT, CDR2 FQDESV (reference sequence). CDR3 in DNA: TGTGCCAGCAGCCCCGGACAGGGGGCGTTTTCTGGCTACACCTTC. It specifies CASSPGQGAFSGYTF. The full variable domain, in which reference TRBV11-1 and TRBJ1-2 provide the parts outside the CDR3, is EAEVAQSPRYKITEKSQAVAFWCDPISGHATLYWYRQILGQGPELLVQFQDESVVDDSQLPKDRFSAERLKGVDSTLKIQPAELGDSAMYLCASSPGQGAFSGYTFGSGTRLTVV.

The chain combines TRBV18 with TRBJ1-5; 7 nucleotides align to TRBD1. The CDR3 has 13 amino acids. CDR1 is KGHSH, CDR2 LQKENI, per germline. V was pared by 3 bases and J by 5 bases, with 1 base of the junction left unmatched. CDR3 in amino acids: CASSPDRDQPQHF. In DNA form, the CDR3 reads TGTGCCAGCTCACCCGACAGGGATCAGCCCCAGCATTTT.

The J gene is TRBJ1-4, the V gene TRBV19; D call uncertain. Per the germline V gene, CDR1 is LNHDA and CDR2 is SQIVND (reference sequence). Trimming took 5 bases from V and 2 from J, leaving 9 bases between them. The CDR3 is made up of 14 amino acids. As DNA, the CDR3 is TGTGCCAGTAGTTGGCAGGCCACTAATGAAAAACTGTTTTTT. Its protein product is CASSWQATNEKLFF. The full variable domain, rest sourced from reference TRBV19 and TRBJ1-4, is DGGITQSPKYLFRKEGQNVTLSCEQNLNHDAMYWYRQDPGQGLRLIYYSQIVNDFQKGDIAEGYSVSREKKESFPLTVTSAQKNPTAFYLCASSWQATNEKLFFGSGTQLSVL.

This chain joins TRBV4-2 and TRBJ1-1; D gene ambiguous. The CDR3 consists of 14 residues. Trimming removed 3 bases at V and 5 bases at J, with 13 bases between. The V gene's germline CDR1 is LGHNA and CDR2 YNFKEQ. This chain's CDR3 is CASSQALHRTEAFF. The CDR3, as DNA: TGTGCCAGCAGCCAGGCCCTACATAGGACTGAAGCTTTCTTT.

The chain is built from TRBV28 and TRBJ2-2; possible D gene TRBD2, 6 bases. The CDR3 has 15 residues. Trimming removed 4 bases from V and 5 bases from J, with 14 bases in between. Germline CDR1 MDHEN, CDR2 SYDVKM. This CDR3 is CASSSPASGTGELFF. For the CDR3, the DNA is TGTGCCAGCAGTTCCCCGGCCAGCGGGACCGGGGAGCTGTTTTTT.

This chain connects TRBV5-6 to TRBJ2-3; D not resolved. CDR1 and CDR2 from the germline V gene are SGHDT and YYEEEE. V lost 0 bases and J 2 bases, leaving 10 bases between the germline ends. This CDR3 spans 15 amino acids. CDR3 residues: CASSLGALFTDTQYF. CDR3 in DNA: TGTGCCAGCAGCTTGGGGGCTCTGTTCACAGATACGCAGTATTTT.

V is TRBV23-1 and J is TRBJ1-6; 7 nucleotides align to TRBD1. TRBV23-1 is classed as an ORF, of uncertain function. This CDR3 has 14 residues. Germline trimming cut 10 bases from V and 5 bases from J; bases unmatched to any gene: 8. The CDR3 spells CAILGGTDNSPLHF. DNA for the CDR3: TGCGCCATCCTAGGGGGGACAGATAATTCACCCCTCCACTTT.

The chain joins TRBV18 to TRBJ1-1; TRBD1 matches 10 bases. CDR3 length equals 15 residues. The germline V gene has CDR1 KGHSH and CDR2 LQKENI. The junction had 8 bases not matched to a gene; V was cut back by 5 bases and J by 5 bases. The CDR3 DNA sequence: TGTGCCAGCTCAACACAGACAGGGGGCTATACTGAAGCTTTCTTT. It encodes CASSTQTGGYTEAFF.

In the case of this clone: At one of its ends the junction is not consistent with the germline gene, which may arise from a read error. The chain carries TRBV7-2 and TRBJ2-3; perhaps TRBD2 as D (7 bases). This CDR3 is built from 16 residues. Germline CDR1 and CDR2: SGHTA and FQGNSA. The CDR3 spells CASARGAPSSIDTQYF. In nucleotides, the CDR3 is TGTGCCAGCGCCCGGGGGGCTCCCTCTAGCATAGATACGCAGTATTTT.

The V call is TRBV19, the J call TRBJ2-6; tentatively, D is TRBD1 or TRBD2 (6 bases each). Germline CDR1 and CDR2: LNHDA and SQIVND (reference sequence). V was pared by 7 bases and J by 4 bases, with 14 bases between. The CDR3 extends over 15 amino acids. The DNA for the CDR3 is TGTGCCAGTATGAATAGGGGGGCCGGGGCCAACGTCCTGACTTTC. It specifies CASMNRGAGANVLTF. Looking up the rest from reference TRBV19 and TRBJ2-6 gives the full variable domain: DGGITQSPKYLFRKEGQNVTLSCEQNLNHDAMYWYRQDPGQGLRLIYYSQIVNDFQKGDIAEGYSVSREKKESFPLTVTSAQKNPTAFYLCASMNRGAGANVLTFGAGSRLTVL.

This rearrangement joins TRBV4-2 to TRBJ2-7; D ambiguous. V dropped 4 bases and J dropped 5 bases, with 15 bases sitting between them. The CDR3 runs 14 residues. Germline V CDR1 and CDR2: LGHNA, YNFKEQ. In nucleotides, the CDR3 is TGTGCCAGCAGCCGCGAGGACCGGGCGGACGAGCAGTACTTC. Translating gives CASSREDRADEQYF.

V is TRBV7-2 and J is TRBJ2-2; D possibly corresponds to TRBD1 (6 bases). Germline CDR1 is SGHTA and CDR2 is FQGNSA. V was trimmed by 5 bases and J by 1 base, leaving 14 bases between them. This CDR3 spans 16 amino acids. The CDR3 is CASSLGRQENTGELFF. CDR3 in DNA: TGTGCCAGCAGCCTCGGCCGACAGGAGAACACCGGGGAGCTGTTTTTT.

The V and J genes are TRBV6-6 and TRBJ2-5, with a weak D call TRBD2 (5 bases). The CDR3 is made up of 11 amino acids. CDR1 and CDR2 (germline): MNHNY, SVGAGI (reference sequence). The ends were cut back, 6 bases at V and 7 bases at J, with 9 bases in the middle. The chain's CDR3 is CASRDEGTQYF. The CDR3 region has the DNA TGTGCCAGCAGGGATGAGGGGACCCAGTACTTC.

The V call is TRBV4-2, the J call TRBJ1-1, with D perhaps matching TRBD1 (6 bases). The CDR3 consists of 13 residues. Deletions cut 5 bases from V and 11 bases from J, with 18 bases between. CDR1 and CDR2 from the germline V gene are LGHNA and YNFKEQ. The CDR3 sequence: CASSLGLGGSAFF. CDR3 nucleotide sequence: TGTGCCAGCAGCTTGGGGCTAGGGGGTTCGGCTTTCTTT.

This rearrangement joins TRBV28 to TRBJ1-5, with 7 nucleotides matching TRBD1. V was pared by 6 bases and J by 7 bases, with 12 bases of the junction left unmatched. CDR1 is MDHEN and CDR2 is SYDVKM in the germline V gene. This CDR3 region has 15 residues. Here the CDR3 reads CASSRPGGAGQPQHF. The CDR3 DNA reads TGTGCCAGCAGCCGCCCAGGGGGGGCAGGACAGCCCCAGCATTTT.

The CDR3 region is CASRARRGARISGELFF. CDR3 in DNA: TGTGCCAGTAGGGCGCGGCGGGGGGCCAGGATTTCCGGGGAGCTGTTTTTT. The rearrangement joins TRBV19 to TRBJ2-2; 8 bases are shared with TRBD2. V lost 6 bases to trimming and J lost 6 bases; unmatched junction nucleotides: 15. CDR3 length equals 17 residues. In germline, CDR1 is LNHDA, CDR2 SQIVND (reference sequence).

The rearrangement links TRBV11-2 to TRBJ2-7; possibly TRBD1 or TRBD2 for D (5 bases each). CDR3 length: 15 amino acids. The V gene lost 1 base and the J gene lost 7 bases, with 17 bases spanning the gap. Germline V gene sequence: CDR1 SGHAT, CDR2 FQNNGV. The CDR3 DNA is TGTGCCAGCAGCTTAGGGGGGTCCAGGGAGAGGGAGCAGTACTTC. Its protein is CASSLGGSREREQYF.

This chain connects TRBV18 to TRBJ2-6; D is perhaps TRBD1 (6 bases). Per the germline V gene, CDR1 is KGHSH and CDR2 is LQKENI. This CDR3 spans 16 amino acids. V gave up 3 bases and J gave up 9 bases, with 18 bases separating them. The CDR3 sequence is CASSPPTGNRDNVLTF. The CDR3 coding sequence is TGTGCCAGCTCACCCCCAACAGGGAACAGGGACAACGTCCTGACTTTC.